This record covers a single T cell receptor (beta chain). Antigen: not known. V was pared by 5 bases and J by 9 bases, with 13 bases of the junction left unmatched. The CDR3 has 16 amino acids. Germline loops: CDR1 SGHTA, CDR2 FQGNSA. The sample belongs to a study of glioma-infiltrating T cells after dendritic cell vaccination. Study-level background: Between about 2003 and 2013, patients got autologous tumor lysate-pulsed dendritic cell vaccines. At biweekly intervals, patients got three intradermal dendritic cell vaccine injections.

Study observations and caveats: Survival was not directly related to TCR clonality in these patients.

TCRdb keeps only in-frame clones here, not all; method: immunoSEQ multiplex PCR. The table lists about 64,000 clones, around 83% of them singletons. This sequence joins TRBV7-2 and TRBJ2-7, with 13 nucleotides matching TRBD2. The sample in question was blood, obtained before dendritic cell vaccination. This clonotype was obtained from a human donor with glioblastoma. CDR3 loop: CASSPPLRLAGGMQYF. In DNA, the CDR3 is TGTGCCAGCAGCCCACCCCTCCGACTAGCGGGGGGTATGCAGTACTTC.